This T cell receptor beta chain was profiled in a study of identical twins (dated by TCRdb to about 2016). Regarding the research as a whole: TCR alpha and beta repertoires from monozygotic twins, unrelated adults of various ages and cord blood were deep-sequenced to test whether fetal clonotypes persist. Replicate twin experiments were performed at different times using different library preparation protocols to rule out contamination.

Overall study results and their limits: Compared with coincidental sharing between unrelated individuals, an excess of low generation-probability sequences was observed among out-of-frame TCR alpha sequences shared between twins. Excess twin sharing in beta out-of-frame sequences was weaker because fewer shared sequences lowered the signal-to-noise ratio. Fewer insertions were carried by abundant cord blood beta clonotypes, a similar but weaker trend appeared in young adult naive repertoires, and no such trend appeared in memory repertoires. Because the same donors could not be followed over many years, conclusions were based on cross-sectional statistical analysis. Zero-insertion analyses could be partly confounded by invariant T cells such as MAIT and iNKT, although diverse VJ usage argued against such confounding for most clonotypes. Out-of-frame TCR alpha sharing in monozygotic twins was systematically underestimated by recombination models, whereas sharing between unrelated individuals was in agreement with the recombination models.

This clonotype was detected a few times. It has no known antigen specificity. No much larger clonotype is one base removed from it; base qualities were not supplied. Library preparation used 5' RACE. These reads were obtained on an Illumina HiSeq 2000. A universal primer binding site was added through template switching, and the final cDNA carried a unique molecular identifier so that TCR cDNA molecules could be counted accurately. First-strand cDNA for TCR alpha and beta chains was synthesized from specific primers in the conserved constant-segment region. To control for contamination, every cDNA library was double barcoded, receiving both a SMART-Mk sample barcode and Illumina barcodes. Two successive PCR steps introduced TruSeq adapter sequences along with Illumina sample barcodes. TCR alpha and beta cDNA libraries were sequenced on the Illumina HiSeq platform with custom primers. In the original analysis: MiGEC was used to process raw reads and extract unique molecular identifiers, and MiXCR was used to find CDR3 positions. Recombination models were inferred per individual with the repgenHMM and IGoR tools using an EM algorithm. Shared clonotypes were analyzed with the tcR package in R, and sharing was normalized by the product of cloneset sizes. To study raw recombination without the effects of thymic and clonal selection, out-of-frame nonproductive sequences were analyzed. Clones were called with MiXCR by TCRdb after fastp trimmed the public reads at Q25, and only in-frame beta chains were retained. Rows with one shared CDR3 protein collapse into an entry with the most common genes and DNA. The V and J calls, along with clone size, are taken from TCRdb and not from the paper's own processing. For this sample there are 350,000 to 400,000 distinct CDR3 sequences; roughly 9% appear just once. Of the sample, over 7% is held by the ten largest clones.

The germline V gene provides CDR1 MNHEY and CDR2 SVGAGI. V and J lose 5 bases and 1 base, and a span of 17 bases separates them. There are 16 amino acids in the CDR3, from cysteine to phenylalanine inclusive. Only the CDR3 DNA stays, 48 bases, in frame from base 1. Every donor in the study was a healthy Caucasian. Three unrelated non-twin adults were additionally sequenced: a male aged 18 to 30, a male aged 50 to 60 and a female aged 50 to 60. Miltenyi CD45RO+ enrichment and human naive T-cell isolation kits were used to isolate memory (CD45RO+) and naive T cells from PBMC. Sequencing was performed on naive T cells sorted from blood. In the paper's terms, the cell subset or site label means: cells isolated with a human naive T-cell isolation kit. This TCR derives from a woman between 45 and 65 years old in good health. The receptor chain draws on TRBV6-5 and TRBJ1-2, with no confidently assigned D gene. The DNA reads as follows: TGTGCCAGCAGTCGAGCCTGGGAGGCAGTTAACTATGGCTACACCTTC. Translated, this gives CASSRAWEAVNYGYTF.